Described below is a single T cell receptor (beta chain) sequence and its context. Its antigen is not identified. Additional DNA sequences in this sample encode the identical CDR3. In the source study's methods: Owing to the provision of junction-only sequences devoid of quality scores by immunoSEQ, filtering differed. This table comes from immunoSEQ multiplex PCR, and its TCRdb copy is limited to in-frame clones, with some not included. The V and J calls and the clone size are those of that table, but D and trimming were determined from the DNA. The table has some 2,500,000 clones, around 90% seen once. This sample stems from a study of shared clonotypes between healthy human individuals. Study-level findings and limits: The generation probabilities recorded for non-shared clonotypes fell below those of clonotypes shared by all four donors. Clonotype sharing across donors was expected to vary with sequencing depth.

The investigators split CD4+ cells into a CD45RA+ naive subset and a CD45RA-negative memory subset. The TCR was taken from a man between 18 and 35 years old in good health. Some clones in this sample may be carry-over from other donors' samples. Material: naive CD4+ T cells from PBMCs. The subset denotes: CD45RA+ positively selected.

CDR3: CASSSVGYEQYF. CDR3 nucleotides: TGTGCCAGCAGTTCGGTGGGATACGAGCAGTACTTC. The V and J genes are TRBV2 and TRBJ2-7; no clear D gene. The CDR3 sequence is 12 residues long. Germline CDR1 SNHLY, CDR2 FYNNEI. The germline V and J ends were trimmed by 5 bases and 4 bases, with 9 bases remaining between them.